These T cell receptor beta chains were read from a single sample in a study of blood T cell repertoires in COVID-19. The data were produced by immunoSEQ multiplex PCR, yet TCRdb's version contains in-frame clones alone and is incomplete. The sample holds 120,000 or so clones; over 75% are singletons and the top ten take 1% to 1.5%. Sequences were obtained from peripheral blood. The receptor source for this set is an elderly woman with acute or convalescent COVID-19. The CDR3 runs from the conserved cysteine through the conserved F or W. The D gene is left open where the match is weak. Size values are once, few and many counts, or a class for expanded clones, and some rows have none.

j_call v_call clone_size d_call cdr3_aa cdr3_nt
TRBJ2-1 TRBV2 - - CASSRTYNEQFF TGTGCCAGCAGTCGGACTTACAATGAGCAGTTCTTC
TRBJ1-1 TRBV19 - TRBD1 CASRETGFNTEAFF TGTGCCAGTAGGGAGACAGGGTTTAACACTGAAGCTTTCTTT
TRBJ2-7 TRBV7-8 - TRBD2 CASSLAGGTYEQYF TGTGCCAGCAGCTTAGCGGGGGGGACCTACGAGCAGTACTTC
TRBJ1-4 TRBV5-4 - TRBD1 CASSLQGAEKLFF TGTGCCAGCAGCTTGCAGGGGGCTGAAAAACTGTTTTTT
TRBJ2-1 TRBV9 - - CASSSAGTFIDEQFF TGTGCCAGCAGCTCGGCAGGAACGTTTATAGATGAGCAGTTCTTC
TRBJ2-3 TRBV19 - - CASSIDLGGGQLSTDTQYF TGTGCCAGTAGTATAGACTTGGGTGGGGGCCAACTGAGCACAGATACGCAGTATTTT
TRBJ1-2 TRBV9 - - CASSVVTGLNYGYTF TGTGCCAGCAGCGTAGTGACAGGCCTTAACTATGGCTACACCTTC
TRBJ1-5 TRBV28 - TRBD1 CASSPRQGLSNQPQHF TGTGCCAGCAGTCCAAGACAGGGGCTTAGCAATCAGCCCCAGCATTTT
TRBJ1-2 TRBV19 - TRBD1 CASSGTGNHYGYTF TGTGCCAGTAGTGGGACAGGGAACCACTATGGCTACACCTTC
TRBJ2-5 TRBV11-2 - - CASSLAPGAQETQYF TGTGCCAGCAGCTTAGCCCCGGGAGCCCAAGAGACCCAGTACTTC
TRBJ2-3 TRBV10-3 once - CAISGMLTGARTDTQYF TGTGCCATCAGTGGAATGCTAACCGGAGCTCGCACAGATACGCAGTATTTT
TRBJ1-3 TRBV5-6 - - CASSLGHLGNTIYF TGTGCCAGCAGCTTGGGACACCTCGGAAACACCATATATTTT
TRBJ2-7 TRBV3-1/TRBV3-2 - TRBD1 CASSPRGRGLHEQYF TGTGCCAGCAGCCCCCGGGGCAGGGGGCTCCACGAGCAGTACTTC
TRBJ1-5 TRBV7-7 once TRBD1 CASSRGTGWASNQPQHF TGTGCCAGCAGTCGCGGGACAGGGTGGGCTAGCAATCAGCCCCAGCATTTT
TRBJ2-7 TRBV5-1 - TRBD1 CASSLPQTGKYEQYF TGCGCCAGCAGCCTCCCCCAGACAGGGAAGTACGAGCAGTACTTC
TRBJ1-5 TRBV15 - - CATSRFPTGRTNQPQHF TGTGCCACCAGCAGATTCCCGACAGGTCGAACGAATCAGCCCCAGCATTTT
TRBJ1-1 TRBV7-8 - - CASSLDRYEAFF TGTGCCAGCAGCTTAGACAGATATGAAGCTTTCTTT
TRBJ1-2 TRBV18 - - CASSPEGTWGYTF TGTGCCAGCTCACCAGAAGGGACTTGGGGCTACACCTTC
TRBJ1-2 TRBV5-1 - - CASSLGGGYTF TGCGCCAGCAGCTTGGGAGGTGGCTACACCTTC
TRBJ1-2 TRBV3-1/TRBV3-2 - - CASSHRDTNYGYTF TGTGCCAGCAGCCACCGGGACACCAACTATGGCTACACCTTC
TRBJ2-6 TRBV7-3 - - CASSLSGPGANVLTF TGTGCCAGCAGCTTATCAGGGCCCGGGGCCAACGTCCTGACTTTC
TRBJ2-5 TRBV29-1 - TRBD1 CSGQGKETQYF TGCAGCGGACAGGGGAAAGAGACCCAGTACTTC
TRBJ1-2 TRBV7-8 - - CASSQYRGGYTF TGTGCCAGCAGCCAATATAGAGGGGGCTACACCTTC
TRBJ2-7 TRBV10-3 - - CAISESAGQGEQYF TGTGCCATCAGTGAGTCGGCGGGGCAAGGGGAGCAGTACTTC
TRBJ1-5 TRBV3-1/TRBV3-2 - TRBD1 CASSHSPSGTANQPQHF TGTGCCAGCAGCCATAGTCCCTCCGGGACAGCGAATCAGCCCCAGCATTTT
TRBJ2-3 TRBV7-2 - TRBD1 CASSPIKQGAGRDTQYF TGTGCCAGCAGTCCAATAAAACAGGGGGCAGGACGAGATACGCAGTATTTT
TRBJ2-7 TRBV20-1 - - CSATDRPVGEQYF TGCAGTGCTACTGACAGGCCCGTCGGCGAGCAGTACTTC
TRBJ1-2 TRBV24-1 - TRBD1 CATSDWTGGNYGYTF TGTGCCACCAGTGATTGGACAGGGGGGAACTATGGCTACACCTTC
TRBJ2-7 TRBV3-1/TRBV3-2 - TRBD2 CASSQGGLAGRYEQYF TGTGCCAGCAGCCAAGGAGGACTAGCGGGCCGATACGAGCAGTACTTC
TRBJ2-3 TRBV29-1 - - CSVGGIVTDTQYF TGCAGCGTTGGCGGGATCGTCACAGATACGCAGTATTTT
TRBJ2-3 TRBV7-9 - TRBD1 CASSLRQGTDTQYF TGTGCCAGCAGCTTAAGACAGGGAACAGATACGCAGTATTTT
TRBJ2-7 TRBV5-1 - - CASSPGTRLPYEQYF TGCGCCAGCAGCCCCGGGACAAGGCTACCCTACGAGCAGTACTTC
TRBJ2-7 TRBV5-1 few - CASSSGLTYEQYF TGCGCCAGCAGCTCCGGACTAACCTACGAGCAGTACTTC
TRBJ2-1 TRBV14 - - CASSLRIASRINEQFF TGTGCCAGCAGCCTTAGGATAGCCTCGCGAATCAATGAGCAGTTCTTC
TRBJ1-4 TRBV15 - - CATSRDRRGNEKLFF TGTGCCACCAGCAGAGATCGGAGAGGGAATGAAAAACTGTTTTTT
TRBJ2-6 TRBV28 - - CASSLTRQALSGANVLTF TGTGCCAGCAGCCTTACAAGACAGGCGCTCTCTGGGGCCAACGTCCTGACTTTC
TRBJ2-7 TRBV11-1 once TRBD1 CASSFRSGGSIEQYF TGTGCCAGCAGCTTTCGGTCAGGGGGCTCCATCGAGCAGTACTTC
TRBJ2-5 TRBV5-1 once TRBD1 CASSLSRGQVGPQETQYF TGCGCCAGCAGCTTGTCCCGCGGACAGGTGGGACCGCAAGAGACCCAGTACTTC
TRBJ1-1 TRBV2 - TRBD1 CASSRQGLNTEAFF TGTGCCAGCAGTCGACAGGGGTTGAACACTGAAGCTTTCTTT
TRBJ2-5 TRBV3-1/TRBV3-2 few TRBD1 CASSQERFGTAQETQYF TGTGCCAGCAGCCAAGAACGGTTCGGGACAGCCCAAGAGACCCAGTACTTC
TRBJ1-5 TRBV19 - - CASSTTVGQPQHF TGTGCCAGTAGTACGACAGTTGGACAGCCCCAGCATTTT
TRBJ2-6 TRBV19 - TRBD1 CASRSGTASSGANVLTF TGTGCCAGTAGATCCGGGACAGCCAGCTCTGGGGCCAACGTCCTGACTTTC
TRBJ2-3 TRBV9 - TRBD1 CASSQGQGYTDTQYF TGTGCCAGCAGCCAGGGACAGGGATACACAGATACGCAGTATTTT
TRBJ2-3 TRBV9 - TRBD1 CASSVNRGSTDTQYF TGTGCCAGCAGCGTGAACAGGGGCAGCACAGATACGCAGTATTTT
TRBJ1-3 TRBV11-2 once - CASSTQGSGNTIYF TGTGCCAGCAGCACCCAGGGCTCTGGAAACACCATATATTTT
TRBJ2-1 TRBV19 - - CASSMSSYNEQFF TGTGCCAGTAGTATGAGCTCCTACAATGAGCAGTTCTTC
TRBJ1-2 TRBV7-8 - - CASSSYSPFNPYGYTF TGTGCCAGCAGCTCCTACTCCCCGTTCAATCCTTATGGCTACACCTTC
TRBJ2-3 TRBV10-3 - - CATTLGGDTQYF TGTGCTACCACTCTGGGGGGTGATACGCAGTATTTT
TRBJ1-5 TRBV4-2 few - CASSQDGGKNQPQHF TGTGCCAGCAGCCAAGACGGAGGGAAGAATCAGCCCCAGCATTTT
TRBJ2-2 TRBV7-3 - - CASSTDSDTGELFF TGTGCCAGCAGCACGGACAGCGACACCGGGGAGCTGTTTTTT
TRBJ2-2 TRBV19 - - CASSIRGNTGELFF TGTGCCAGTAGTATACGGGGGAACACCGGGGAGCTGTTTTTT
TRBJ2-2 TRBV7-2 - TRBD2 CASSLGGTSVTGELFF TGTGCCAGCAGCTTAGGGGGGACTAGTGTCACCGGGGAGCTGTTTTTT
TRBJ2-1 TRBV4-1 - - CASSQVGVTNEQFF TGCGCCAGCAGCCAAGTTGGAGTGACTAATGAGCAGTTCTTC
TRBJ2-5 TRBV25-1 - TRBD2 CASSVLRGGQETQYF TGTGCCAGCAGTGTATTGCGGGGGGGCCAAGAGACCCAGTACTTC
TRBJ1-2 TRBV6-1 - - CASSDKTNYGYTF TGTGCCAGCAGTGATAAAACTAACTATGGCTACACCTTC
TRBJ1-2 TRBV7-6 - TRBD1 CASSLDRTGESGYTF TGTGCCAGCAGCTTAGATAGGACAGGGGAGAGCGGCTACACCTTC
TRBJ1-6 TRBV5-5 - TRBD1 CASSLAATGGPYNSPLHF TGTGCCAGCAGCTTGGCCGCGACAGGGGGCCCCTATAATTCACCCCTCCACTTT